The 31 T cell receptor beta chains given below trace back to one sample, sequenced in a study of blood T cell repertoires in COVID-19 (dated by TCRdb to 2018 to 2021). The library was produced with the immunoSEQ multiplex PCR assay. The source is immuneACCESS, and TCRdb retained only in-frame sequences with V and J called. Part of the clones is not carried over; for the studies checked, unresolved V genes explain less than half of this, and the remainder is unexplained. The sample has roughly 300,000 clones on record, nearly 90% of them singletons. The ten top clones hold 1.5% to 2% of the sample. Specimen: peripheral blood. The origin of the receptors is a woman aged 25 to 39 with COVID-19, enrolled during active disease.

The V gene is TRBV6-5, the J gene TRBJ1-1; D remains unclear. Germline loops: CDR1 MNHEY, CDR2 SVGAGI. Deletions cut 7 bases from V and 2 bases from J, with 11 bases between. This CDR3 spans 13 amino acids. The CDR3 protein is CASKGGVNTEAFF. The CDR3 nucleotides read TGTGCCAGCAAGGGCGGGGTTAACACTGAAGCTTTCTTT.

This chain links TRBV28 with TRBJ2-1, with TRBD1 matching 7 bases. V was pared by 7 bases and J by 3 bases, with 3 bases of the junction left unmatched. CDR1 is MDHEN, CDR2 SYDVKM, per germline. The CDR3 contains 13 residues. The CDR3 region has the DNA TGTGCCAGCAAAAGGGACAGCTACAATGAGCAGTTCTTC. The encoded protein is CASKRDSYNEQFF. The variable domain in full, with the rest retrieved from reference TRBV28 and TRBJ2-1, is DVKVTQSSRYLVKRTGEKVFLECVQDMDHENMFWYRQDPGLGLRLIYFSYDVKMKEKGDIPEGYSVSREKKERFSLILESASTNQTSMYLCASKRDSYNEQFFGPGTRLTVL.

This clone was observed once. V usage is TRBV19 and J usage is TRBJ1-5; a possible D gene is TRBD1 (6 bases). The CDR3 consists of 16 residues. V was cut by 2 bases and J by 9 bases, with 20 bases left in between. Germline CDR1 and CDR2: LNHDA and SQIVND (reference sequence). The DNA for the CDR3 is TGTGCCAGTAGTATACTGGGTCCAGGGGATCCTCGGCCCCAGCATTTT. This translates into CASSILGPGDPRPQHF.

V gene TRBV10-3 combines with J gene TRBJ1-5; a possible D gene is TRBD1 (6 bases). The CDR3 contains 13 residues. Between the trimmed V and J ends, which lost 6 bases and 5 bases, there was a span of 11 bases. Germline V lookup: CDR1 ENHRY, CDR2 SYGVKD. The DNA for the CDR3 is TGTGCCATCAGAGGACAGAGGCATCAGCCCCAGCATTTT. Its translation: CAIRGQRHQPQHF.

This clone has more than one count but fewer than ten. The chain links TRBV20-1 to TRBJ1-3, with D uncertain. CDR3 length: 11 amino acids. Per germline, CDR1 DFQATT and CDR2 SNEGSKA (reference sequence). The V end lost 6 bases, the J end lost 3 bases, and 6 bases lay between the germline ends. The chain's CDR3 is CSALRGNTIYF. CDR3 coding DNA: TGCAGTGCCCTCCGTGGAAACACCATATATTTT.

The V and J genes are TRBV15 and TRBJ2-1; TRBD1 aligns across 7 bases. CDR3 length: 16 amino acids. The V gene end was trimmed by 2 bases and the J gene end by 8 bases; junction bases not matched to a gene: 12. From germline, CDR1 is LNHNV and CDR2 YYDKDF (reference sequence). CDR3 coding DNA: TGTGCCACCAGCAGAAGGGGGACAGAGAATTTCGATGAGCAGTTCTTC. It codes for CATSRRGTENFDEQFF.

The rearrangement joins TRBV5-1 to TRBJ2-2; 10 nucleotides line up with TRBD2. V was clipped by 4 bases and J by 5 bases; unmatched bases: 11. The CDR3 totals 17 residues. Germline assignment: CDR1 SGHRS and CDR2 YFSETQ. CDR3 in amino acids: CASSPRVAGGRTGELFF. The CDR3 bases are TGCGCCAGCAGCCCAAGGGTAGCGGGGGGACGGACCGGGGAGCTGTTTTTT.

This clone was seen a few times. The V gene is TRBV19, the J gene TRBJ1-5, with 9 nucleotides matching TRBD1. Germline lookup yields CDR1 LNHDA and CDR2 SQIVND (reference sequence). The CDR3 is 14 residues long. J lost 7 bases, V lost 4 bases, and 5 bases had no gene match. CDR3 sequence (DNA): TGTGCCAGTAGTACAGGACAGGGGAACCAGCCCCAGCATTTT. Encoded protein: CASSTGQGNQPQHF. Full variable domain (missing parts from reference TRBV19 and TRBJ1-5): DGGITQSPKYLFRKEGQNVTLSCEQNLNHDAMYWYRQDPGQGLRLIYYSQIVNDFQKGDIAEGYSVSREKKESFPLTVTSAQKNPTAFYLCASSTGQGNQPQHFGDGTRLSIL.

This chain joins TRBV7-7 and TRBJ2-2; D call uncertain. V lost 5 bases and J 7 bases, leaving 14 bases between the germline ends. The CDR3 spans 14 residues. Germline CDR1 is SSHAT and CDR2 is FNYEAQ (reference sequence). The CDR3 is CASSPTVSGGELFF. As DNA, the CDR3 is TGTGCCAGCAGCCCCACAGTTTCCGGCGGGGAGCTGTTTTTT.

The genes are TRBV9 and TRBJ1-2; 7 bases align to TRBD1. The CDR3 has 17 amino acids. CDR1 and CDR2 from the germline V gene are SGDLS and YYNGEE. V shed 0 bases and J 3 bases; nucleotides not matched to a gene: 11. In DNA, the CDR3 is TGTGCCAGCAGCGTAGCGGCAGGGGGATCTTTGTACTATGGCTACACCTTC. It translates to CASSVAAGGSLYYGYTF.

The rearrangement joins TRBV29-1 to TRBJ2-2; 7 bases are shared with TRBD1. Unmatched junction bases numbered 13, after V lost 7 bases and J lost 5 bases. CDR1 SQVTM and CDR2 ANQGSEA come from the germline V gene. This CDR3 spans 15 amino acids. Here the CDR3 DNA reads TGCAGCGCGAAAGGTTCGGGACAGAGGACCGGGGAGCTGTTTTTT. This translates into CSAKGSGQRTGELFF.

V and J are TRBV9 and TRBJ1-5; 10 bases align to TRBD1. Losses at the gene ends were 4 bases for V and 4 bases for J; bases not matched to a gene: 5. Germline values: CDR1 SGDLS, CDR2 YYNGEE. The CDR3 spans 15 residues. The CDR3 nucleotides are TGTGCCAGCAGCCACGGACAGGGGGGAAATCAGCCCCAGCATTTT. Residues: CASSHGQGGNQPQHF.

The chain joins TRBV15 to TRBJ1-2, with unresolved D. The V end lost 3 bases, the J end lost 7 bases, and 15 bases lay between the germline ends. Per germline, CDR1 LNHNV and CDR2 YYDKDF (reference sequence). The CDR3 contains 14 residues. The CDR3 here is CATSSPSGPIGYTF. The CDR3 nucleotides are TGTGCCACCAGCAGCCCCAGTGGCCCCATTGGCTACACCTTC.

This clone appeared once. The chain has TRBV5-1 and TRBJ2-3; possibly TRBD2 for D (6 bases). V gave up 8 bases and J gave up 6 bases, with 25 bases separating them. Germline CDR1 reads SGHRS; CDR2 reads YFSETQ. The CDR3 contains 16 residues. The DNA of the CDR3 is TGCGCCAGTGACACGGGTGGGGCTAGCGAGGTGGATACGCAGTATTTT. Residues: CASDTGGASEVDTQYF.

The rearrangement joins TRBV7-9 to TRBJ2-1; 11 positions agree with TRBD2. This CDR3 is 17 amino acids long. V trimming: 1 base; J trimming: 2 bases; junction bases outside the gene matches: 4. Germline V gene sequence: CDR1 SEHNR, CDR2 FQNEAQ (reference sequence). CDR3 residues: CASSLGSGLAAYNEQFF. DNA for the CDR3: TGTGCCAGCAGCTTAGGATCGGGACTAGCGGCCTACAATGAGCAGTTCTTC.

This rearrangement joins TRBV4-2 to TRBJ2-6; D possibly corresponds to TRBD2 (5 bases). The CDR3 totals 17 residues. Germline V gives CDR1 LGHNA, CDR2 YNFKEQ. With 2 bases removed from V and 0 bases from J, the gap between germline ends came to 11 bases. This chain's CDR3 is CASSQSLGSSGANVLTF. The CDR3 coding sequence is TGTGCCAGCAGCCAATCTCTTGGGAGCTCTGGGGCCAACGTCCTGACTTTC.

This clone was seen a few times. J is TRBJ1-3 and V is TRBV11-3; tentatively, D is TRBD1 (6 bases). V was clipped by 3 bases and J by 0 bases, with 9 bases between them. From germline, CDR1 is SGHNT and CDR2 YENEEA. The CDR3 runs 15 residues. As DNA, the CDR3 is TGTGCCAGCAGCTTTGAACAGGGCTCTGGAAACACCATATATTTT. Translating gives CASSFEQGSGNTIYF.

The rearrangement joins TRBV10-2 to TRBJ1-1; 8 nucleotides align to TRBD1. CDR1 is WSHSY and CDR2 is SAAADI in the germline V gene. The trim removed 4 bases at V and 3 bases at J, leaving 4 bases unmatched. The CDR3 is 14 residues long. CDR3 DNA sequence: TGCGCCAGCAGTGTATGGACAGGGTACACTGAAGCTTTCTTT. Translation: CASSVWTGYTEAFF.

The chain carries TRBV19 and TRBJ2-5; maybe TRBD1 (5 bases). The CDR3 has 13 amino acids. V lost 5 bases, J lost 4 bases, and 11 bases lay in between. Germline V gene data show CDR1 as LNHDA and CDR2 as SQIVND (reference sequence). CDR3 DNA: TGTGCCAGTAGTCCACAGGTTCGAGAGACCCAGTACTTC. It yields the protein CASSPQVRETQYF.

The chain links TRBV6-5 to TRBJ1-2; D is uncertain. Trimming pared 2 bases from V and 4 bases from J, leaving 11 bases between. The CDR3 length is 14 residues. Germline lookup yields CDR1 MNHEY and CDR2 SVGAGI. This chain's CDR3 is CASSYKGSRYGYTF. The CDR3 bases are TGTGCCAGCAGTTACAAAGGGAGTCGCTATGGCTACACCTTC.

The V call is TRBV19, the J call TRBJ2-1; TRBD1 matches 10 bases. Germline CDR1 and CDR2: LNHDA and SQIVND (reference sequence). The CDR3 spans 15 residues. V lost 7 bases and J lost 5; bases outside the gene matches: 8. Written as DNA, the CDR3 is TGTGCCAGTACCCCGGGACAGGGGCTTAACAATGAGCAGTTCTTC. Protein sequence: CASTPGQGLNNEQFF.

In its sample, this clone was seen a few times. The rearrangement joins TRBV4-3 to TRBJ1-2; possible D gene TRBD1, 6 bases. Germline V CDR1 and CDR2: LGHNA, YSLEER. V was trimmed by 1 base and J by 4 bases, leaving 13 bases between them. This CDR3 spans 15 amino acids. This chain's CDR3 is CASSQAPAGAYGYTF. The CDR3 DNA reads TGCGCCAGCAGCCAAGCCCCGGCAGGGGCCTATGGCTACACCTTC.

This sequence joins TRBV7-9 and TRBJ1-1; perhaps TRBD1 as D (5 bases). Germline loops: CDR1 SEHNR, CDR2 FQNEAQ (reference sequence). V lost 5 bases to trimming and J lost 4 bases, with 14 bases between them. The CDR3 consists of 14 residues. CDR3 protein: CASSPYDSSTEAFF. As DNA, the CDR3 is TGTGCCAGCAGCCCATACGACAGTTCCACTGAAGCTTTCTTT.

The rearrangement links TRBV12-3 or TRBV12-4 to TRBJ1-1, with D possibly TRBD1 on 5 matching bases. The CDR3 has 13 amino acids. With 6 bases removed from V and 4 bases from J, the gap between germline ends came to 12 bases. CDR3 sequence reads: CASSPGGITEAFF. The CDR3 nucleotides read TGTGCCAGCAGCCCGGGGGGGATCACTGAAGCTTTCTTT.

The chain is built from TRBV12-5 and TRBJ1-1; no firm D call. Germline assignment: CDR1 LGHNT and CDR2 FRNRAP. The CDR3 is 15 residues long. Trimming removed 5 bases at V and 0 bases at J, with 13 bases between. The DNA of the CDR3 is TGTGCTAGTGGTCTGGACGTGGCTGTGAACACTGAAGCTTTCTTT. Translation: CASGLDVAVNTEAFF.

V gene TRBV10-3 combines with J gene TRBJ1-1; no firm D call. The CDR3 sequence is 12 residues long. Germline assignment: CDR1 ENHRY and CDR2 SYGVKD. Trimming removed 2 bases from V and 11 bases from J, with 12 bases in between. CDR3 loop: CAISEREGSAFF. CDR3 DNA: TGTGCCATCAGTGAGAGGGAGGGCTCGGCTTTCTTT.

The CDR3 nucleotides read TGCGCCAGCAGCCAGCCAAGCGGGTTCGGCTACACCTTC. This encodes CASSQPSGFGYTF. J is TRBJ1-2 and V is TRBV4-1; D not resolved. Germline V gene lookup returns CDR1 MGHRA and CDR2 YSYEKL. The CDR3 length is 13 residues. Trimming cost V 3 bases and J 8 bases, with 13 bases left between them.

This clone was recorded once. The chain is built from TRBV9 and TRBJ1-6; a weak D match, TRBD1 (6 bases). The germline gives CDR1 SGDLS, CDR2 YYNGEE. The CDR3 is 15 residues long. The V and J ends lost 0 bases and 11 bases respectively, with 15 bases between them. The CDR3 DNA reads as TGTGCCAGCAGCGTAGGTTTCAGGGGAATCGCACCCCTCCACTTT. It codes for CASSVGFRGIAPLHF.

V is TRBV5-1 and J is TRBJ2-3; no clear D gene. V lost 5 bases and J 6 bases, leaving 10 bases between the germline ends. The CDR3 is made up of 12 amino acids. Germline lookup yields CDR1 SGHRS and CDR2 YFSETQ. CDR3 in amino acids: CASSQLRDTQYF. CDR3 nucleotides: TGCGCCAGCAGTCAGCTCAGGGATACGCAGTATTTT.

The rearrangement uses TRBV28 and TRBJ1-6; 7 nucleotides agree with TRBD1. Germline assignment: CDR1 MDHEN and CDR2 SYDVKM. The junction had 10 bases not matched to a gene; V was cut back by 8 bases and J by 6 bases. This CDR3 region has 15 residues. CDR3 bases: TGTGCCAGCGGCCGACAGGGAATCCCTAATTCACCCCTCCACTTT. Translated, it gives CASGRQGIPNSPLHF.

As regards this clone: Other DNA sequences in the sample encode the same CDR3. The gene calls are TRBV5-1 and TRBJ1-1; no definite D call. The CDR3 consists of 13 residues. V was trimmed by 4 bases and J by 5 bases, leaving 12 bases between them. CDR1 is SGHRS, CDR2 YFSETQ, per germline. In nucleotides, the CDR3 is TGCGCCAGCAGCCTGGGGAGTGGTACTGAAGCTTTCTTT. It yields the protein CASSLGSGTEAFF.